This T cell receptor beta chain derives from a study of blood T cell repertoires in COVID-19 (TCRdb year 2020). About the investigation overall: The collaborator samples originated in the United States, Italy and Spain and spanned the acute and convalescent phases of COVID-19. Where available, HLA class I and class II types were obtained from metadata supplied by the sample provider rather than from assay-based typing. The sample metadata nearly always contained a de-identified subject ID, COVID-19 status, age in years and sex. The prospective study material was composed of cDNA or gDNA derived from T cells, B-cell-depleted T cells, or PBMCs. Subjects who had been exposed to COVID-19, were actively infected with it, or had recovered from it provided the deeply sampled blood TCRbeta repertoires that made up the dataset. The repertoires were made available in a free public database intended to serve as a resource for research on the immune response to SARS-CoV-2. The samples were drawn from the first 160 participants of the ongoing ImmuneRACE study and from 1,254 subjects provided by 6 global collaborators.

TCRbeta CDR3 regions were amplified from genomic DNA using the immunoSEQ Assay, a bias-controlled multiplex PCR. As for how the authors treated the data: The number of nucleated cells in each sample was estimated by amplification of reference gene primers within the assay. To quantify the absolute abundance of each unique TCRbeta CDR3 rearrangement, sequence reads were collapsed and filtered. For each sample, productive Simpson clonality was calculated as the square root of Simpson's diversity index over productive rearrangements. TCRdb re-hosts the immuneACCESS table, in-frame sequences only. Its copies lack some clones; in the studies checked, an unresolved V gene accounts for under half of them, and the cause for the rest is not known. The D gene and trimming were derived from the DNA, and the V and J assignments and clone size from that table. Within this sample are approximately 400,000 clones, with more than 75% of them counted one time only. Of the sample, 1.2% is held by the ten largest clones.

Enrolling through a virtual design, the prospective study's participants ranged in age from roughly 18 to 89 years and lived across 20 to 25 United States geographic areas. In the prospective study, participants were assigned to cohorts based on the clinical history participants reported in a screening survey and a study questionnaire. ImmuneRACE Cohort 3 recovered participants were defined by two consecutive negative NP/OP PCR tests, healthcare professional clearance, or symptom resolution. Each participant in the prospective study had whole blood, serum and a nasopharyngeal or oropharyngeal swab collected by mobile phlebotomists. Over a roughly 2-month period, participants in the prospective study had the option of providing additional blood draws and questionnaires. Prospective study blood samples were shipped either frozen or at room temperature before DNA extraction. Overall results and qualifications from the work: Clinical and demographic metadata were provided uncurated, with the amount varying by source and participant.

This clone appeared once. Its antigen specificity is not known. Per-base qualities were not stored, and no clone one base away is much larger. V drops 1 base and J drops 3 bases, leaving 22 bases in between. CDR3 length: 18 amino acids, cysteine to phenylalanine. Kept here is only the CDR3 DNA, which spans 54 bases and is read in frame from base 1. Taken from the germline V gene, the CDR1 and CDR2 loops are MGHRA and YSYEKL. Recombination connected TRBV4-1 to TRBJ2-7, with TRBD1 as a weak D call on 6 bases. The sequenced sample consisted of PBMCs or T cells enriched from blood (not recorded which). This TCR derives from a woman between 18 and 30 years old who had recovered from COVID-19. Here the CDR3 is given as CASSQVVGPGQAFYEQYF. The nucleotide sequence reads TGCGCCAGCAGCCAAGTAGTCGGACCGGGACAAGCGTTCTACGAGCAGTACTTC.